A selection of T cell receptor beta chains follows, all from one sample in a study of T cell clusters in autoimmune cytopenias. TCRdb derives one entry per CDR3 protein from the multiplex PCR reads, leaving out DNA. The sample has about 7,200 distinct CDR3 sequences. A further study also used this sample, focusing on T cell repertoires in aging, cancer and after chemotherapy.

The sequenced material came from peripheral blood. The receptors derive from a human donor in good health. Each CDR3 is given with its conserved first and last residue. Clone size is given for some rows only: seen once, a few or many times, or a class if the clone is expanded.

clone size,J gene,V gene,CDR3 protein
NA,TRBJ1-1,TRBV27,CASSWGQGYTEAFF
medium-sized,TRBJ2-5,TRBV29-1,CSVEDWGQRETQYF
medium-sized,TRBJ2-2,TRBV6-5,CASSLARGGLANTGELFF
medium-sized,TRBJ1-5,TRBV19,CASSPDPLEGDNQPQHF
NA,TRBJ1-3,TRBV5-6,CASSLYRLGSGNTIYF
medium-sized,TRBJ2-5,TRBV5-5,CASSWGGDPLSQETQYF
medium-sized,TRBJ2-1,TRBV12-3/TRBV12-4,CASSLSGTEQFF
NA,TRBJ2-5,TRBV12-3/TRBV12-4,CASSLKETQYF
medium-sized,TRBJ2-5,TRBV27,CASSTGTGGAETQYF
NA,TRBJ2-3,TRBV9,CASSVGTGGDTQYF
medium-sized,TRBJ2-3,TRBV5-6,CASRLNSVWRTDTQYF
medium-sized,TRBJ2-3,TRBV27,CASSFGAGATDTQYF
NA,TRBJ2-7,TRBV5-1,CASSLAGQGTHEQYF
NA,TRBJ1-5,TRBV6-1,CASIREGNQPQHF
medium-sized,TRBJ2-5,TRBV18,CASSPPSGPGGETQYF
medium-sized,TRBJ1-4,TRBV19,CASSIWGKGEKLFF
NA,TRBJ2-1,TRBV20-1,CSFQGASGKNEQFF
NA,TRBJ1-2,TRBV18,CASSPGTGATYGYTF
NA,TRBJ1-6,TRBV5-4,CASSQISEESPLHF
NA,TRBJ1-1,TRBV7-2,CASSLRQGGNTEAFF
NA,TRBJ2-1,TRBV5-1,CASSREIVRDEQFF
medium-sized,TRBJ2-2,TRBV19,CASSPRLAGNTGELFF
NA,TRBJ2-2,TRBV6-5,CASSWPGQNTGELFF
large,TRBJ2-1,TRBV19,CASSLGLAGVGEQFF
NA,TRBJ1-5,TRBV20-1,CSARFDQGVGQPQHF
NA,TRBJ2-7,TRBV19,CASSIKGTSGRKVYEQYF
NA,TRBJ2-1,TRBV12-3/TRBV12-4,CASSSGLAGDHEQFF
NA,TRBJ1-6,TRBV5-4,CASSQASNAHNSPLHF
medium-sized,TRBJ2-5,TRBV29-1,CSVVTLRETQYF
NA,TRBJ2-1,TRBV5-1,CASSLSPTSGGTYNEQFF
medium-sized,TRBJ2-1,TRBV6-5,CASSPSSGDYNEQFF
medium-sized,TRBJ2-7,TRBV6-2/TRBV6-3,CASSRTGSYEQYF
NA,TRBJ1-1,TRBV28,CASSLQGSAGMNTEAFF
medium-sized,TRBJ1-2,TRBV5-3,CARSLPLCRVLGYGYTF
NA,TRBJ2-7,TRBV5-1,CASSLETGATYEQYF